This T cell receptor beta chain was recovered during a study of cytomegalovirus exposure and HLA in healthy donors. This clone has just a few counts. Its antigen is not known. Overall study findings and caveats: In presence/absence analyses, roughly uniform sequencing depth across donors was assumed.

Germline V lookup: CDR1 SGHNT, CDR2 YENEEA. The V and J ends lost 4 bases and 6 bases respectively, with 13 bases between them. The CDR3 runs to 13 residues. Use of 60 Vbeta and 13 Jbeta primers characterized the PCR. The protocol was immunoSEQ multiplex PCR, while the TCRdb copy is restricted to in-frame clones and leaves out a portion. The data contain roughly 150,000 clones, about 81% of them singletons. This chain connects TRBV11-3 to TRBJ2-7; D is perhaps TRBD2 (6 bases). This receptor was taken from a man aged 30 to 39 in good health and CMV-seronegative. Input material: PBMCs. CDR3 bases: TGTGCCAGCAGCTGGGGGGTGGGGTCCGAGCAGTACTTC. Residues: CASSWGVGSEQYF.